Listed here is a single T cell receptor beta chain. Its cognate antigen has yet to be identified. No base qualities exist here, and no much larger clone lies one base off it. In the paper's terms, the time point label means: newly diagnosed GD, antithyroid drugs for less than 3 months. For both TCR sequencing and RNA sequencing, RNA was extracted from PBMCs in TRIzol. The diagnosis of Graves' disease followed American Thyroid Association guidelines. Recruitment of patients was carried out at an endocrinology department in Xi'an, China. Each patient gave approximately 10 milliliters of peripheral blood, collected in an EDTA anticoagulant tube. PBMCs were isolated by Ficoll Paque Plus density gradient separation without further T cell sorting. An Agilent 2100 Bioanalyzer and agarose gel were used to check RNA quality, while a NanoDrop 2000 measured RNA concentration. Libraries were prepared through multiplex PCR. Sequencer: Illumina HiSeq 4000. TCR beta libraries were built with iRepertoire HTBI primers and Arm-PCR amplification of CDR3 regions. Gel purification was performed on PCR products prior to sequencing. As for how the authors treated the data: Across samples, about 63 TRBV and roughly 15 TRBJ segments were identified and used for gene usage analysis of CDR3 amino acid clonotypes. COPE and FqMerger were used to merge filtered high-quality paired reads into contigs. BLAST was used to align contigs to the IMGT TRBV, TRBD and TRBJ reference genes, and CDR3 was defined following IMGT. Highly expanded clones were defined as clonotypes with a frequency above 0.1%. Shannon entropy was used to measure repertoire diversity, and the Gini coefficient was used to measure V-J evenness. Public clonotypes were defined as clonotypes shared by more than one individual. TCRdb reprocessing: public reads trimmed at Q25 with fastp, clones called with MiXCR, in-frame beta chains kept. Rows matching on CDR3 protein sequence are summarized as one entry with the most common DNA and genes. These V and J calls rely on TCRdb rather than the paper's analysis. In all, the sample holds 540,000 or so distinct CDR3 sequences, and 13% of those were seen once. Roughly a tenth of the sample lies in the top ten.

These data are taken from a study of regulatory T cells in long-lasting Graves disease (dated by TCRdb to the early 2020s). Study-level background: In the newly diagnosed Graves' disease group, patients had been taking antithyroid drugs for less than 3 months. This study used TCR sequencing and RNA sequencing of peripheral blood to compare persistent Graves' disease patients against newly diagnosed Graves' disease patients. The study was conducted in China and was registered as a clinical trial. A total of 33 samples were covered by TCR sequencing, comprising around 13 persistent and around 20 newly diagnosed Graves' disease patients. The full study reports these points: Compared with newly diagnosed patients, persistent Graves' disease patients had lower TCR Shannon entropy and fewer highly expanded clones, which suggests clonal expansion. A larger number of public clonotypes was shared among persistent patients (approximately 2,500) than among newly diagnosed patients (roughly 930). Only the TCR beta chain was sequenced and analyzed. The small sample size was acknowledged by the authors as a limitation that may reduce accuracy. Because the primary lesion, thyroid tissue, could not be accessed, the study looked at peripheral blood alone. Persistent disease showed preferential use of TRBV28, TRBJ1-2 and TRBJ2-5, whereas newly diagnosed disease favored TRBV20-1 and TRBJ2-1.

In the germline V gene (reference sequence), CDR1 corresponds to SEHNR and CDR2 to FQNEAQ. V lost 5 bases and J lost 0 bases; the stretch between them is 14 bases long. The CDR3 has 16 amino acids, counting the end cysteine and phenylalanine. The sequence is cut down to CDR3 DNA, 48 bases in frame from base 1. The sample also formed part of further work on T cells in Graves' hyperthyroidism and ophthalmopathy. That second publication adds: Graves' hyperthyroidism was defined as stable when no progression to ophthalmopathy occurred over 18 months of follow-up. Hyperthyroidism patients were newly diagnosed, with disease duration under 2 months, and aged 18 to 65 years. The study excluded patients with uncontrolled infections, other autoimmune diseases, pregnancy or lactation. Diagnoses relied on clinical symptoms, serum thyroxine and TRAb, thyroid ultrasound and orbital computed tomography. The first round of RT-PCR for the TCR CDR3 was performed with the HTBI primer set and the Qiagen OneStep RT-PCR kit. Most expanded thyroid clonotypes (frequency above 0.001) were also detected in blood, suggesting blood repertoires may reflect thyroid immune responses. Ophthalmopathy was separated from stable hyperthyroidism by a 13 V-J signature model, with over 85% sensitivity and around 81% specificity obtained in cross-validation and 80%/75% obtained in testing. During validation, the model predicted progression to ophthalmopathy a median of approximately 7 months ahead of onset, with approximately 71% sensitivity and 72% to 80% specificity. To identify distinguishing TCR V-J signatures, a discovery cohort of about 95 patients was used, comprising approximately 40 with Graves' ophthalmopathy and some 60 with stable Graves' hyperthyroidism. Prospective prediction of ophthalmopathy was tested in an independent validation cohort consisting of 18 hyperthyroidism patients and approximately 16 patients who later progressed to ophthalmopathy. For training and testing, the approximately 92 patients in the discovery cohort were randomly divided in a 7:3 ratio. In about 6 Graves' hyperthyroidism patients, the study also compared T-cell repertoires from thyroid tissue with T-cell repertoires from blood. Following sampling, methimazole starting at 30 mg daily was given to hyperthyroidism patients, and high-dose intravenous methylprednisolone was given to ophthalmopathy patients. Libraries were constructed in a second round of multiplex PCR, after which size selection and purification were performed. Paired-end sequencing of the libraries was performed with 100 bp reads on an Illumina HiSeq2000. SOAPnuke was used to process the raw data, with reads discarded if the reads contained adapters or uncalled bases, had a mean Phred below 15, or lacked an exact constant-primer or identifier match. COPE v1.2.5 was used to merge high-quality paired reads, and clonotypes were defined as unique nucleotide sequences. MiTCR v1.1 was used to align clonotypes to the IMGT TRBV, TRBD and TRBJ reference segments. The analysis was restricted to V-J combinations with a frequency above 0.0001, which together covered roughly 99% of the repertoires. A TCS score was defined as the ratio between F50 (clonal expansion) and ExV (chaos), using BLOSUM62-based TCRdist between CDR3 peptides within each V-J. Welch's t-statistics and random forest reduced around 520 V-J features to 13, which were used in a naive Bayes classifier (R e1071). No statistical method was used to fix the sample size in advance, and group allocation was not hidden from the investigators. The paper describes TCR Vbeta CDR3 sequencing of roughly 130 peripheral blood samples, made up of 43 ophthalmopathy patients, 70 to 80 hyperthyroidism patients and 17 progressor patients.

Rearrangement joined TRBV7-9 to TRBJ1-3; confidence is insufficient to name the D gene. This TCR was sampled from a man aged 30 to 45 with Graves disease. Donor details come from another sample of the same person, matched by shared clones. Sequencing was performed on peripheral blood mononuclear cells (PBMCs), taken at new diagnosis, from a patient treated with antithyroid drugs. In nucleotide form, the sequence is TGTGCCAGCAGCCCCTGGACGGAACTCTCTGGAAACACCATATATTTT. This gives the protein CASSPWTELSGNTIYF.